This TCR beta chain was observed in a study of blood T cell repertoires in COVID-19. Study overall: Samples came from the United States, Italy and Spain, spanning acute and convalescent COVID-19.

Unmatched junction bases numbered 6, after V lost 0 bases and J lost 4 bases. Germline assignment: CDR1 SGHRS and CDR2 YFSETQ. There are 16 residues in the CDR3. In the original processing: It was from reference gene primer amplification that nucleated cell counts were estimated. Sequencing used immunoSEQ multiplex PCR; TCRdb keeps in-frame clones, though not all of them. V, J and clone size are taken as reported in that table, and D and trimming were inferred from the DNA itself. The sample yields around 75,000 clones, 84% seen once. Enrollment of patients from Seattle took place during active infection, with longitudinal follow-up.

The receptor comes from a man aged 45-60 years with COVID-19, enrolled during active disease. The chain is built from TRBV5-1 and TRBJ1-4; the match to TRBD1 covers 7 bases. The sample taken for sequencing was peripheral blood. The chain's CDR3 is CASSLVGGTDNEKLFF. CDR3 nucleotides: TGCGCCAGCAGCTTGGTTGGAGGGACAGATAATGAAAAACTGTTTTTT.